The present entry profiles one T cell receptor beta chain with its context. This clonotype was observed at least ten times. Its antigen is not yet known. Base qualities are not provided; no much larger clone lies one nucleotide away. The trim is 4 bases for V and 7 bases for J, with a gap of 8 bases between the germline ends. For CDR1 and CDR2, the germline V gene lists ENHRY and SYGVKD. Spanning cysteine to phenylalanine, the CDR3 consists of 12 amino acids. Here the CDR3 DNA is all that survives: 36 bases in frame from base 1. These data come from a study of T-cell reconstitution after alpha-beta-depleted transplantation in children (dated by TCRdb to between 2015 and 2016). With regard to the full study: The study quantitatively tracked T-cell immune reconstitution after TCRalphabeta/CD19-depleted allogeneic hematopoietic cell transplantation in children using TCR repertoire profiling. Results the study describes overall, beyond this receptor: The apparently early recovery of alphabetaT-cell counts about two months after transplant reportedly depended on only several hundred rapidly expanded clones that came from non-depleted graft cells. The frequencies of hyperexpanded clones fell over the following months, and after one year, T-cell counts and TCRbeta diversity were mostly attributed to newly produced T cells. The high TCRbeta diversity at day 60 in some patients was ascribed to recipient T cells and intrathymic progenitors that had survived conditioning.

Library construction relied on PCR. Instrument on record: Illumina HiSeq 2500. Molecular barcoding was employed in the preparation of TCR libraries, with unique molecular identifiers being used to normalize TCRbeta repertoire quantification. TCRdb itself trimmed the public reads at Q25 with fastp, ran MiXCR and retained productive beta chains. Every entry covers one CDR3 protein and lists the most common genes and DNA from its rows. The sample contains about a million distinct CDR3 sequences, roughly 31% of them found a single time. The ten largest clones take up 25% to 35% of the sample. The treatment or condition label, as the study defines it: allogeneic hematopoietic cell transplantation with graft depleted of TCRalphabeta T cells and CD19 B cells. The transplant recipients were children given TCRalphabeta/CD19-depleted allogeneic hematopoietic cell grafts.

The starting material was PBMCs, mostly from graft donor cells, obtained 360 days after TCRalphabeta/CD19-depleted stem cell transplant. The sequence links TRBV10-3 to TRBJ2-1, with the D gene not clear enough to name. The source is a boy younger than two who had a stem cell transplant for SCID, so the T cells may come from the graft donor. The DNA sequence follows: TGTGCCATCAGTGTAGGTATGAATGAGCAGTTCTTC. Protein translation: CAISVGMNEQFF.